The 3 T cell receptor beta chains listed next were all sequenced from one sample in a study of T-cell reconstitution after alpha-beta-depleted transplantation in children. Preparation of the TCRbeta library was carried out with unique molecular identifiers. TCRdb fed the PCR reads into MiXCR, producing one record per CDR3 protein. Of about 130,000 distinct CDR3 sequences listed, roughly 10% are singletons. The sample in question was PBMCs, mostly from graft donor cells, obtained 180 days after TCRalphabeta/CD19-depleted stem cell transplant. The receptors here all came from a girl under three years old who had a stem cell transplant for combined immunodeficiency, so the T cells may come from the graft donor.

For this clonotype: Being one base from a much bigger clone, this may be a read error. The chain carries TRBV7-2 and TRBJ2-7, with 7 bases identical to TRBD1. Germline lookup yields CDR1 SGHTA and CDR2 FQGNSA. This CDR3 region has 15 residues. This chain's CDR3 is CSSSLAGTAEREQYF. For the CDR3, the DNA is TGTTCCAGCAGCTTAGCCGGGACAGCAGAGCGGGAGCAGTACTTC.

In its sample, this clonotype was seen a few times. V is TRBV20-1 and J is TRBJ2-5; D possibly corresponds to TRBD2 (5 bases). Looked up from germline, CDR1 is DFQATT and CDR2 is SNEGSKA (reference sequence). V was cut by 1 base and J by 0 bases, with 6 bases left in between. CDR3 size: 13 residues. The CDR3 DNA is TGCAGTGCTAGAGGAGGGTACCAAGAGACCCAGTACTTC. This translates into CSARGGYQETQYF.

The rearrangement links TRBV6-2 or TRBV6-3 to TRBJ2-5; 11 bases are shared with TRBD2. With V trimmed by 6 bases and J by 4 bases, 10 bases remained unmatched. Germline V gene lookup returns CDR1 MNHEY and CDR2 SVGEGT. The CDR3 covers 16 residues. As DNA, the CDR3 is TGTGCCAGCAGCCGTACTAGCGGGGGCCTCCGAGAGACCCAGTACTTC. Amino acids: CASSRTSGGLRETQYF.